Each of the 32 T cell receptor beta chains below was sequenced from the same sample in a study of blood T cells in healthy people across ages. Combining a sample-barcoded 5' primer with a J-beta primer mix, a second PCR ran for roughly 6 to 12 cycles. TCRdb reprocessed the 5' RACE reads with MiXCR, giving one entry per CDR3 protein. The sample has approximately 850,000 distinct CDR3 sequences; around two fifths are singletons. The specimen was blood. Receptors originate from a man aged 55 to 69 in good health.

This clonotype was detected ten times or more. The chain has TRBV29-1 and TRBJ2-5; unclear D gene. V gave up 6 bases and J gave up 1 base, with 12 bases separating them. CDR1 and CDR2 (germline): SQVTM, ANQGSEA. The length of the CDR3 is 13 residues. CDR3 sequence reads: CSVRPAIQETQYF. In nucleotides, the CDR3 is TGCAGCGTCCGACCAGCGATCCAAGAGACCCAGTACTTC.

The CDR3 sequence: CASSQDDRRYSPLHF. DNA for the CDR3: TGTGCCAGCAGCCAAGATGACAGGCGTTATTCACCCCTCCACTTT. V usage is TRBV14 and J usage is TRBJ1-6, with TRBD1 as a possible D gene (6 bases). Germline-derived CDR1 and CDR2 are SGHDN and FVKESK. V was clipped by 0 bases and J by 8 bases, with 11 bases between them. The CDR3 has 15 residues. Variable domain in full (rest from reference TRBV14 and TRBJ1-6): EAGVTQFPSHSVIEKGQTVTLRCDPISGHDNLYWYRRVMGKEIKFLLHFVKESKQDESGMPNNRFLAERTGGTYSTLKVQPAELEDSGVYFCASSQDDRRYSPLHFGNGTRLTVT.

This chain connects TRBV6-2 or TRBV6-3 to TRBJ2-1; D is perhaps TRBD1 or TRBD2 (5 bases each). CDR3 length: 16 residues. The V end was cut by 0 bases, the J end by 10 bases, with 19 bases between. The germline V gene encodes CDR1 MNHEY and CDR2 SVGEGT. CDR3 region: CASSYSGLAPAREQFF. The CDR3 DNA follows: TGTGCCAGCAGTTACTCGGGGCTAGCCCCCGCTCGGGAGCAGTTCTTC.

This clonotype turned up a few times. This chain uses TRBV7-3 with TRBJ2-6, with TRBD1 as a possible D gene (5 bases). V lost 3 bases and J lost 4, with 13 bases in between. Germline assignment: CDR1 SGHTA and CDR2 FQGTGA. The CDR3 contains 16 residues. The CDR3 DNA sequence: TGTGCCAGCAGCTTTTTACCAGGGTCAGGGGCCAACGTCCTGACTTTC. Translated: CASSFLPGSGANVLTF.

The CDR3 here is CASSYRAEAFF. CDR3 nucleotides: TGTGCCAGCAGCTACCGGGCTGAAGCTTTCTTT. The chain carries TRBV6-5 and TRBJ1-1; D remains ambiguous. Germline loops: CDR1 MNHEY, CDR2 SVGAGI. The CDR3 consists of 11 residues. The germline V and J ends were trimmed by 6 bases and 6 bases, with 8 bases remaining between them.

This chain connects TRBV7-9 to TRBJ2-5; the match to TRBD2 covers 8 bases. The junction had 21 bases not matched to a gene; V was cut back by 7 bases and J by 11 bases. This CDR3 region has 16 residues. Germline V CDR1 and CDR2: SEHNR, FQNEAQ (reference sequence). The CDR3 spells CASTQVRTSTYNEQYF. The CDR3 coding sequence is TGTGCCAGCACCCAAGTTCGGACTAGCACCTACAATGAGCAGTACTTC.

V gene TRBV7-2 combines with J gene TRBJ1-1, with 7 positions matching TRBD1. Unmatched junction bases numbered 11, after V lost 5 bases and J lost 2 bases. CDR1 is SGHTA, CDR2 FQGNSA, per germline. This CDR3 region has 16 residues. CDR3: CASSPGGGQINTEAFF. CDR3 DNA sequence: TGTGCCAGCAGCCCAGGGGGGGGACAGATTAACACTGAAGCTTTCTTT.

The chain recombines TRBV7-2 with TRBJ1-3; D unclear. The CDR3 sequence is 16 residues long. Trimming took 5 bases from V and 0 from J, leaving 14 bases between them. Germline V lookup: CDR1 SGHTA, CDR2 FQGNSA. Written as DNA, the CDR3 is TGTGCCAGCAGCGCTCGACTCGGGAGCTCTGGAAACACCATATATTTT. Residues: CASSARLGSSGNTIYF.

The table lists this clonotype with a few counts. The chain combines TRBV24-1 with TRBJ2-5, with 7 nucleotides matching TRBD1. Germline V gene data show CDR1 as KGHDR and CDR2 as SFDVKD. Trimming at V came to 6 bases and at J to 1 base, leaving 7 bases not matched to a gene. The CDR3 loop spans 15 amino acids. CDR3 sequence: CATSLQGIRQETQYF. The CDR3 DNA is TGTGCCACCAGTTTACAGGGGATCCGCCAAGAGACCCAGTACTTC.

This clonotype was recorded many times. This chain's CDR3 is CASSLAGRGETQYF. For the CDR3, the DNA is TGTGCCAGCAGCTTAGCCGGCAGGGGAGAGACCCAGTACTTC. The V gene is TRBV7-2, the J gene TRBJ2-5, with TRBD1 as a possible D gene (6 bases). V lost 0 bases and J 4 bases, leaving 9 bases between the germline ends. CDR3 length: 14 amino acids. The germline gives CDR1 SGHTA, CDR2 FQGNSA.

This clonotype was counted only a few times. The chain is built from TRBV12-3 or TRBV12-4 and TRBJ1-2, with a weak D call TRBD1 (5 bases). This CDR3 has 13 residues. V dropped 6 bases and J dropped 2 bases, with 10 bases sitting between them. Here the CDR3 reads CASRYTGNYGYTF. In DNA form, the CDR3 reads TGTGCCAGCAGGTACACAGGAAACTATGGCTACACCTTC.

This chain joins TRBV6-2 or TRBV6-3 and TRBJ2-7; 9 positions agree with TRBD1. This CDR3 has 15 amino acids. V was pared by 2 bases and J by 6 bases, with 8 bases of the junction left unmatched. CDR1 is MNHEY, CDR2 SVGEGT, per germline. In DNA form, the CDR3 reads TGTGCCAGCAGTTACCGGGGACAGGGATTAGCCGAGCAGTACTTC. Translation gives CASSYRGQGLAEQYF.

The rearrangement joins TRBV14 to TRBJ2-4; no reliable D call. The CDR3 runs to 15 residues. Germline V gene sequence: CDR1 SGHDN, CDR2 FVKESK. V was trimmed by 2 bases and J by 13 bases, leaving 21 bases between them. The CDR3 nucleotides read TGTGCCAGCAGCCAAACTCTTGGCGGCTACAATGAGCAGTACTTC. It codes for CASSQTLGGYNEQYF.

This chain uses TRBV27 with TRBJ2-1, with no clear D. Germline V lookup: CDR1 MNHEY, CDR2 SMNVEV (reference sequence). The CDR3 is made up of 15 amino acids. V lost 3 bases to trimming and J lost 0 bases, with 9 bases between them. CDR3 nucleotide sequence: TGTGCCAGCAGTTTGACGGATAGCTCCTACAATGAGCAGTTCTTC. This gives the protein CASSLTDSSYNEQFF.

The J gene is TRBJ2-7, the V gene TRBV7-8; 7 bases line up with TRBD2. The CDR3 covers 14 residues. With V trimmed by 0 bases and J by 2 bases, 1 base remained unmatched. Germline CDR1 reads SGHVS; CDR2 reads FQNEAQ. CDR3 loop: CASSLAAGAYEQYF. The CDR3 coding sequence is TGTGCCAGCAGCTTAGCCGCGGGGGCCTACGAGCAGTACTTC.

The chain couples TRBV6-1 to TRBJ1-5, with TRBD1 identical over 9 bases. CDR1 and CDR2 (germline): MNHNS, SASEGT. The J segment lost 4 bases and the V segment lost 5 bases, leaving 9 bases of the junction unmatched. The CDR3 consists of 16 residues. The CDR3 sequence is CASSQLQGAGNQPQHF. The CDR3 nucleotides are TGTGCCAGCAGTCAGTTACAGGGGGCCGGGAATCAGCCCCAGCATTTT.

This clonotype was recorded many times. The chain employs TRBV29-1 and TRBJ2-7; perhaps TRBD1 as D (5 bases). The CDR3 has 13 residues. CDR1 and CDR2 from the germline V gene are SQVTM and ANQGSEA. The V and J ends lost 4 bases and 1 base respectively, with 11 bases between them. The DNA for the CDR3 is TGCAGCGTTGTGACAGTTGATTCCTACGAGCAGTACTTC. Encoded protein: CSVVTVDSYEQYF.

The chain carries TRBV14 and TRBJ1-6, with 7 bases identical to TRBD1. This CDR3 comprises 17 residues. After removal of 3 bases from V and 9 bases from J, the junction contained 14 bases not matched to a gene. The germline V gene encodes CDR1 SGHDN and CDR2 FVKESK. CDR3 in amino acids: CASSHPSGQPSSSPLHF. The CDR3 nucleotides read TGTGCCAGCAGCCATCCCTCGGGACAGCCCTCTTCTTCACCCCTCCACTTT.

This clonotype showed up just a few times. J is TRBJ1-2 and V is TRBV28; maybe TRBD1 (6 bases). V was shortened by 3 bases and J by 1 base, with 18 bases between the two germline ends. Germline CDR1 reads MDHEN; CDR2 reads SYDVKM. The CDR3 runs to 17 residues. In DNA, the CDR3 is TGTGCCAGCAGTTTTTCAAGCAGAACAGGGTTTAACTATGGCTACACCTTC. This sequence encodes CASSFSSRTGFNYGYTF.

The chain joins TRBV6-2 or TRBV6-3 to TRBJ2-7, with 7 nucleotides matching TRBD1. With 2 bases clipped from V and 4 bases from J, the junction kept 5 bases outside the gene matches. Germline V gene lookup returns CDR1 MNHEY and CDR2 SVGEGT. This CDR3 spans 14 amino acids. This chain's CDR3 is CASSYRSRGYEQYF. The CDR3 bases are TGTGCCAGCAGTTACCGCAGCAGGGGGTACGAGCAGTACTTC.

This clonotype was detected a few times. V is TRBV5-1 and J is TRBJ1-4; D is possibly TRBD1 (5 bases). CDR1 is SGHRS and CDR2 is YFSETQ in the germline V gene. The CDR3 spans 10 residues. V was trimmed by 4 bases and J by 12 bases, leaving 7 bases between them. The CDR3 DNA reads TGCGCCAGCAGCATCAGGGAACTGTTTTTT. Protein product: CASSIRELFF.

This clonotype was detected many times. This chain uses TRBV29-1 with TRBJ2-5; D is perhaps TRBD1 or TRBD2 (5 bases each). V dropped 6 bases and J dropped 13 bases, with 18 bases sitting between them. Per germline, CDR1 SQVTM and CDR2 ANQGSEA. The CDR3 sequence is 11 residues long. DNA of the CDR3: TGCAGCGTAACTGGGAACAGGACTCGGTACTTC. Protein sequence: CSVTGNRTRYF.

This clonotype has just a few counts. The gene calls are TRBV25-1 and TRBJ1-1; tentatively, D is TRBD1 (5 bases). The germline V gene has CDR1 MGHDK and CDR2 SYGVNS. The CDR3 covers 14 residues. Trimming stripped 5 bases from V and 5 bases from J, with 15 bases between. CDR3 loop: CASSRGVGGTEAFF. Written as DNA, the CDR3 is TGTGCCAGCAGTAGGGGAGTCGGGGGGACTGAAGCTTTCTTT.

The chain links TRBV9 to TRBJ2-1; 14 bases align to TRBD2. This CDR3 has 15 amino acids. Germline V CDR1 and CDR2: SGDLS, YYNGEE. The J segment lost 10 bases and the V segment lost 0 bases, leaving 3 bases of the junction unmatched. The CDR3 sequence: CASSVGGLAGDEQFF. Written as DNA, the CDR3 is TGTGCCAGCAGCGTAGGGGGACTAGCGGGGGACGAGCAGTTCTTC.

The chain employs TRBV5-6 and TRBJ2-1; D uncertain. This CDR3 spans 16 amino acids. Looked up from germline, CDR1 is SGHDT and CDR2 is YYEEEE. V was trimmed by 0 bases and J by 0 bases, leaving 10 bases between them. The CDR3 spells CASSLVATNSYNEQFF. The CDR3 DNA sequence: TGTGCCAGCAGCTTGGTGGCTACTAACTCCTACAATGAGCAGTTCTTC. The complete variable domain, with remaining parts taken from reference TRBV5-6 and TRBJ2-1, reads DAGVTQSPTHLIKTRGQQVTLRCSPKSGHDTVSWYQQALGQGPQFIFQYYEEEERQRGNFPDRFSGHQFPNYSSELNVNALLLGDSALYLCASSLVATNSYNEQFFGPGTRLTVL.

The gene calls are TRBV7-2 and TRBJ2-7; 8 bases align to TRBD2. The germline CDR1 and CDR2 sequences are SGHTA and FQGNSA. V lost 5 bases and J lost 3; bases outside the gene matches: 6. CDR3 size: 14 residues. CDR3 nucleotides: TGTGCCAGCAGCGGTTCCGGGACTAGCTACGAGCAGTACTTC. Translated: CASSGSGTSYEQYF.

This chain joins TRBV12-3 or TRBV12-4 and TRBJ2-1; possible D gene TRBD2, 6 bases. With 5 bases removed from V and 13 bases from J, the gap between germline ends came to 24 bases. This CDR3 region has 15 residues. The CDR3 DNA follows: TGTGCCAGCAGTGCAGCTAATGGGGCCCGGGGGACCCAGTTCTTC. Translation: CASSAANGARGTQFF.

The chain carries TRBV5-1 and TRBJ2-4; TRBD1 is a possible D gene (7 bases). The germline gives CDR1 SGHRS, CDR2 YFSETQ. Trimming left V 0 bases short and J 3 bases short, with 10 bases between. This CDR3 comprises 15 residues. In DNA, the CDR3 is TGCGCCAGCAGCTTGGGGCAGGGGGGCAAAAACATTCAGTACTTC. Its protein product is CASSLGQGGKNIQYF.

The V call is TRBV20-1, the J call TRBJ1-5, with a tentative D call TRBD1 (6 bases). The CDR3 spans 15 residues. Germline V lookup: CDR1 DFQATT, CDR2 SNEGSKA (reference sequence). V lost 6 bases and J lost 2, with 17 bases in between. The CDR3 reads CSAPDTSGGNQPQHF. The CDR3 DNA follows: TGCAGTGCACCGGACACCTCAGGGGGCAATCAGCCCCAGCATTTT.

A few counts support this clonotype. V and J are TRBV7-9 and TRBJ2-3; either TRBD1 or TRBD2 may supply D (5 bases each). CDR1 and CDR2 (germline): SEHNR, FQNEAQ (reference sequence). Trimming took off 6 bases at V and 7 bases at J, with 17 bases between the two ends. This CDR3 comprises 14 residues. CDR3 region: CASRSTWGLNTQYF. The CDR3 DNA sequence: TGTGCCAGCAGATCGACGTGGGGGTTAAATACGCAGTATTTT.

This CDR3 is CASSLGDSRETQYF. In DNA form, the CDR3 reads TGCGCCAGCAGCTTGGGGGACTCCAGGGAGACCCAGTACTTC. The chain joins TRBV5-1 to TRBJ2-5; the D gene is possibly TRBD2 (6 bases). Trimming stripped 0 bases from V and 5 bases from J, with 11 bases between. The CDR3 has 14 residues. Germline CDR1 reads SGHRS; CDR2 reads YFSETQ.

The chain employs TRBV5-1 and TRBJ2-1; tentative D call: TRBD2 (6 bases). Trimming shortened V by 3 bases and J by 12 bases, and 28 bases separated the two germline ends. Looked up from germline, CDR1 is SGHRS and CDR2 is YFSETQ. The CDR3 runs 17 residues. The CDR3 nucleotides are TGCGCCAGCAGCTACGACTTCCGGGGGTCTGCGGCGAGCGTGCAGTTCTTC. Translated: CASSYDFRGSAASVQFF.